The present TCR beta chain was sequenced within a study of T-cell memory formation after mild COVID-19. Study-level points and caveats: Some responding clones appeared in pre-infection memory, suggesting cross-reactive memory joined. CD4/CD8 balance held among clones contracting day 15 to 85, and later expanders leaned CD4+.

CDR3 size: 14 residues. V dropped 6 bases and J dropped 1 base, with 12 bases sitting between them. TCR alpha and TCR beta cDNA libraries carrying sample barcodes and UMIs came from 5'RACE with constant-segment primers. One entry per CDR3 protein, called by TCRdb with MiXCR from the 5' RACE reads. This sample has about 340,000 distinct CDR3 sequences, with around a sixth found just once. A word on this clonotype: Its antigen is currently unknown.

Input material: PBMCs or a T cell subset sorted from them (not recorded which). This chain links TRBV12-3 or TRBV12-4 with TRBJ1-2; D perhaps matches TRBD1 (5 bases). The receptor was derived from a man between 18 and 35 years old who had mild COVID-19 (a few samples of this study predate the infection). Cell type and time point are not known. CDR3 in amino acids: CASSHGGSNYGYTF. CDR3 DNA sequence: TGTGCCAGCAGCCACGGGGGTAGTAACTATGGCTACACCTTC.